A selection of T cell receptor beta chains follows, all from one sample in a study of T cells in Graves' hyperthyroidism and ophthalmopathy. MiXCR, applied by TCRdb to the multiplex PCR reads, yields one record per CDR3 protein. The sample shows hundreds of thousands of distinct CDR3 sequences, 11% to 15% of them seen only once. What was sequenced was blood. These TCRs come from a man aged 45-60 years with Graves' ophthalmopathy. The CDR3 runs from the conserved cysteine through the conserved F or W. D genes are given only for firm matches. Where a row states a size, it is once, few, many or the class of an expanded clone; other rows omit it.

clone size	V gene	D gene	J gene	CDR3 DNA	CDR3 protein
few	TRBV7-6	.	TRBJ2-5	TGTGCCAGCAGCTTAGGCCAAAATCTGAAGACCCAGTACTTC	CASSLGQNLKTQYF
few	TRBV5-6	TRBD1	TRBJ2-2	TGTGCCAGCAGCCCGGACAGGAAAGCCGGGGAGCTGTTTTTT	CASSPDRKAGELFF
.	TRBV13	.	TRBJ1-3	TGTGCCAGCAGCGTAGCTATTGGCGTCTCTGGAAACACCATATATTTT	CASSVAIGVSGNTIYF
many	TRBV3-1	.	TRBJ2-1	TGTGCCAGCAGCCATGACAGAAGCTCCTACAATGAGCAGTTCTTC	CASSHDRSSYNEQFF
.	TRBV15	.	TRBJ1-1	TGTGCCACCAACAGAGGAGGCAGAGGGGGGAATGAAGCTTTCTTT	CATNRGGRGGNEAFF
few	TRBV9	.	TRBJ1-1	TGTGCCAGCAGCGTAGAGTCCAATCGTGAAGCTTTCTTT	CASSVESNREAFF
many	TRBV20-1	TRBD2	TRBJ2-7	TGCAGTGCTGCTGGACTAGCCTACGAGCAGTACTTC	CSAAGLAYEQYF
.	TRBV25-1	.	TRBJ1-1	TGTGCCAGCAGTGGGCACAGGGCGGAAGGGGCTGAAGCTTTCTTT	CASSGHRAEGAEAFF
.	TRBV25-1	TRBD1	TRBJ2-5	TGTGCCAGCAGTGGGACAGGGGAGCGGGAGACCCAGTACTTC	CASSGTGERETQYF
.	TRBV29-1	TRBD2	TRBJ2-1	TGCAGCGCTAAGTCGGCTAGCGGGAGGAAGTATGAGCAGTTCTTC	CSAKSASGRKYEQFF
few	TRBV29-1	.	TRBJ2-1	TGCAGCGTTGAGGGGCAGTACAATGAGCAGTTCTTC	CSVEGQYNEQFF
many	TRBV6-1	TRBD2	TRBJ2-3	TGTGCCAGCACCCTACCGAGCGGGAGGATCACAGATACGCAGTATTTT	CASTLPSGRITDTQYF
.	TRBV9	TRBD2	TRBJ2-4	TGTGCCAGTAGCTCGGGACTAGGAAATCCTTTAGGCAAAAACATTCAGTACTTC	CASSSGLGNPLGKNIQYF
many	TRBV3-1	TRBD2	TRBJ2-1	TGTGCCAGCAGCTTAAGAGTGCGGGAGGGCCTCAATGAGCAGTTCTTC	CASSLRVREGLNEQFF
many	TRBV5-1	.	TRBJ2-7	TGCGCCAGCAGCCCCCCCGGAGGGAGCATTAGAACCTACGAGCAGTACTTC	CASSPPGGSIRTYEQYF
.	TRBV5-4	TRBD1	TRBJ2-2	TGTGCCAGCAGCTTCCGCGGGACAGGGACCGGGGAGCTGTTTTTT	CASSFRGTGTGELFF
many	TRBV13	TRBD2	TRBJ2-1	TGTGCTACCCAGGGACTAGCGGGGATGAGCTCCTACAATGAGCAGTTCTTC	CATQGLAGMSSYNEQFF
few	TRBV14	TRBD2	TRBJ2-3	TGTGCCAGCAGCCCTGGGACTAGCGGGAGTTTCGGCACAGATACGCAGTATTTT	CASSPGTSGSFGTDTQYF
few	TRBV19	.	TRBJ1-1	TGTGCCAGTAGTATTGCAGGGCTCAGCACTGAAGCTTTCTTT	CASSIAGLSTEAFF
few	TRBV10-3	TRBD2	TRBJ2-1	TGTGCCATCAGTGACAGGAGCGGGGGAGGGCTCAATGAGCAGTTCTTC	CAISDRSGGGLNEQFF
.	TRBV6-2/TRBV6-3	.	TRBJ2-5	TGTGCCAGCAGTTACGTTCCCGCCGATCAGACCCAGTACTTC	CASSYVPADQTQYF
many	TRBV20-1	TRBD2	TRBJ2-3	TGCAGTGAAACTAGCGGGAGAACAGATACGCAGTATTTT	CSETSGRTDTQYF
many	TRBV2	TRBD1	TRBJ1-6	TGTGCCAGCAGAATGACAGGGGTAGAATCACCCCTCCACTTT	CASRMTGVESPLHF
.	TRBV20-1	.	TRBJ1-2	TGCAGTGCTTTAGAAGGACGTTATGGCTACACCTTC	CSALEGRYGYTF
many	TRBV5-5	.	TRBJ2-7	TGTGCCAGTGATCGGGACTTCACCTACGAGCAGTACTTC	CASDRDFTYEQYF
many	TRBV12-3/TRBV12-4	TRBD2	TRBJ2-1	TGTGCCAGCAGCCCTTCACAGGGGGAGCCGGGACTAGCGGGGGACAATGAGCAGTTCTTC	CASSPSQGEPGLAGDNEQFF
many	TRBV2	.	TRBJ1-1	TGTGCCAGCAGTGCAATCGGAATGGACACTGAAGCTTTCTTT	CASSAIGMDTEAFF
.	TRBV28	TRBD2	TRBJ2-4	TGTGCCAGCAGTTTTATCGCGGGAGTGGAAAACATTCAGTACTTC	CASSFIAGVENIQYF
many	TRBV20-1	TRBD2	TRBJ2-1	TGCAGTGCCACCGACGGGACTAGCGATGAGCAGTTCTTC	CSATDGTSDEQFF
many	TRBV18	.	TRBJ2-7	TGTGCCAGCCGCCCAGGACAGCCGAGCTACGAGCAGTACTTC	CASRPGQPSYEQYF
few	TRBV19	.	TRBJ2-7	TGTGCCAGTAGGAGACAGAGCTCCTACGAGCAGTACTTC	CASRRQSSYEQYF
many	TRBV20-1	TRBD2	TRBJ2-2	TGCAGTGCTCGGACTAGCGGGAACACCGGGGAGCTGTTTTTT	CSARTSGNTGELFF
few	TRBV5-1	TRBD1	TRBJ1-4	TGCGCCAGCAGCTTGGGGGACAGGGCTGAAAAACTGTTTTTT	CASSLGDRAEKLFF
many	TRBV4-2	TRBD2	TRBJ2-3	TGTGCCAGCAGCCAAGATCTAGCTAGCGGGGACACAGATACGCAGTATTTT	CASSQDLASGDTDTQYF
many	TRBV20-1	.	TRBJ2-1	TGCAGTGCTAGAGATTCCGGGGTTAGCTCCTACAATGAGCAGTTCTTC	CSARDSGVSSYNEQFF
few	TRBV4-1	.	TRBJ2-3	TGCGCCAGCAGCTGGGGACTGGACACCACAGATACGCAGTATTTT	CASSWGLDTTDTQYF
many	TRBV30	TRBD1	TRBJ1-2	TGTGCCTGGAGTAACCCCGGACAGGGGGCGCGGGGCTACACCTTC	CAWSNPGQGARGYTF
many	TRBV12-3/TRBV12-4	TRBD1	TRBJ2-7	TGTGCCAGCAGTCCCGACAGGGGAAGTTGGTTTTACGAGCAGTACTTC	CASSPDRGSWFYEQYF
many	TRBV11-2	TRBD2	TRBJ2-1	TGTGCCAGCAGCGCCGGACTAGCCGAAATCTACAATGAGCAGTTCTTC	CASSAGLAEIYNEQFF
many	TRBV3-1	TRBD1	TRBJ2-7	TGTGCCAGCAGCCAGACAGGGGTGTACGAGCAGTACTTC	CASSQTGVYEQYF
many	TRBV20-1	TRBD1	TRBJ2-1	TGCAGTGCTAGAAAGGACAGGAGTTACAATGAGCAGTTCTTC	CSARKDRSYNEQFF
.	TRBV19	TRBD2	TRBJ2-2	TGTGCCAGTAGTGGCGCGGGAGTTACCGGGGAGCTGTTTTTT	CASSGAGVTGELFF
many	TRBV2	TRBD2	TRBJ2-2	TGTGCCAGCCGACTAGCGCACACCGGGGAGCTGTTTTTT	CASRLAHTGELFF
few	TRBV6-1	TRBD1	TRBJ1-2	TGTGCCAGCAGTGCAACGACAGGGGAAAGCTATGGCTACACCTTC	CASSATTGESYGYTF
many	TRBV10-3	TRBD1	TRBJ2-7	TGTGCCATCAGTGAACGCACCGGGACAGGCAACTACGAGCAGTACTTC	CAISERTGTGNYEQYF
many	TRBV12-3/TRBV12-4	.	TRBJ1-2	TGTGCCAGCAGTTTAGAGTCGGGGGGGCCCTATGGCTACACCTTC	CASSLESGGPYGYTF
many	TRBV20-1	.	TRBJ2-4	TGCAGTGCCAGCTCGGTTGTTAACCAAAACATTCAGTACTTC	CSASSVVNQNIQYF
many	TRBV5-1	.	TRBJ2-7	TGCGCCAGCAGCTTTGTTCGGGACTCAAGCTACGAGCAGTACTTC	CASSFVRDSSYEQYF
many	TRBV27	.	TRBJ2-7	TGTGCCAGCAGTTTATGGGGGGGCGAGAGAGACGAGCAGTACTTC	CASSLWGGERDEQYF
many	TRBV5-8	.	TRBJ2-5	TGTGCCAGCAGGCGAAACCAAGAGACCCAGTACTTC	CASRRNQETQYF
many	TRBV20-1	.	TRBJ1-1	TGCAGTGCTGGAGGGGGGGCGAACGCTTTCTTT	CSAGGGANAFF
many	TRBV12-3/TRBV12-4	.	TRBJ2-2	TGTGCCAGCAGTCAGAGGCCGGGGAGCGGACCGAACACCGGGGAGCTGTTTTTT	CASSQRPGSGPNTGELFF
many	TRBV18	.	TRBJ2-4	TGTGCCAGCTCACCACCGGGACTCACCAAAAACATTCAGTACTTC	CASSPPGLTKNIQYF
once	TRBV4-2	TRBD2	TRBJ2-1	TGTGCCAGCAGCCAAGTAGAGACTAGCAGTGAGCAGTTCTTC	CASSQVETSSEQFF